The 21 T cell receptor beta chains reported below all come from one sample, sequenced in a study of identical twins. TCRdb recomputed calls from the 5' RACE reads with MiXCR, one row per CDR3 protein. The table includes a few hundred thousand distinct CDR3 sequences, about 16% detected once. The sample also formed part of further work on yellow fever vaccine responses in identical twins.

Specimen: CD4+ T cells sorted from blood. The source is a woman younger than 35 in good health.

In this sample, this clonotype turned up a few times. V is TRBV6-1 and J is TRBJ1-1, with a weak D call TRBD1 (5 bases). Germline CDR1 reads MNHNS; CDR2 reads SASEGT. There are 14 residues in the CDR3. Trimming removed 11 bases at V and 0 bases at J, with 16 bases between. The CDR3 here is CALRGNRMNTEAFF. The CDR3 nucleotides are TGTGCCTTAAGGGGAAATCGGATGAACACTGAAGCTTTCTTT.

The CDR3: CAISDLVGQPQHF. CDR3 bases: TGTGCCATCAGTGACTTAGTGGGGCAGCCCCAGCATTTT. The V and J genes are TRBV10-3 and TRBJ1-5; D is unresolved. CDR3 size: 13 residues. The V and J ends lost 3 bases and 7 bases respectively, with 10 bases between them. Germline CDR1 and CDR2: ENHRY and SYGVKD.

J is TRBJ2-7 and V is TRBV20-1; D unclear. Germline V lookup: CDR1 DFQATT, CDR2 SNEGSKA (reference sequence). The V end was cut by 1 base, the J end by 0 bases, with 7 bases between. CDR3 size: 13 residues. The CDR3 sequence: CSARALFSYEQYF. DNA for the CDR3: TGCAGTGCTAGAGCTTTGTTCTCCTACGAGCAGTACTTC.

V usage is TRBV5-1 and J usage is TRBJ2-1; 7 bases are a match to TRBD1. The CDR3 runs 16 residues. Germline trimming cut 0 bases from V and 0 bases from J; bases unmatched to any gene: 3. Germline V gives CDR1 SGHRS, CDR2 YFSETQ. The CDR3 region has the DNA TGCGCCAGCAGCTTGGCCTGGGACAGCTCCTACAATGAGCAGTTCTTC. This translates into CASSLAWDSSYNEQFF.

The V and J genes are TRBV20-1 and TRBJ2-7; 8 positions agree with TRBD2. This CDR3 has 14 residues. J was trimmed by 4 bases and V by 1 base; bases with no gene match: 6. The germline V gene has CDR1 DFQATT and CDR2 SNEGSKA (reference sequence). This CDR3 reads CSARGFGGRYEQYF. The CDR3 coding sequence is TGCAGTGCTAGAGGGTTCGGCGGGAGGTACGAGCAGTACTTC.

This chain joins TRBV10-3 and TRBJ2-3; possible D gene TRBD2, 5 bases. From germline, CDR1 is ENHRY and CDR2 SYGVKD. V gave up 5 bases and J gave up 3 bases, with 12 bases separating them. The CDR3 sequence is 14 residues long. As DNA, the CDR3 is TGTGCCATCAGTACCCAGACGGGAACAGATACGCAGTATTTT. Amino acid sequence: CAISTQTGTDTQYF.

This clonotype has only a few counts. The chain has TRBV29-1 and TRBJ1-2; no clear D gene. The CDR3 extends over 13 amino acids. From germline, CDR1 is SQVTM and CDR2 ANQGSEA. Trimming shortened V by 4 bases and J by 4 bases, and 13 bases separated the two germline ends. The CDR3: CSVASQNTYGYTF. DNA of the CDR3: TGCAGCGTTGCGAGCCAAAACACCTATGGCTACACCTTC.

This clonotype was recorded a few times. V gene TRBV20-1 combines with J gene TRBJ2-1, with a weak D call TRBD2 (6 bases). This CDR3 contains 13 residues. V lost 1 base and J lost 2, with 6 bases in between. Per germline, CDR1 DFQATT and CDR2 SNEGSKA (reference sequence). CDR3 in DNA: TGCAGTGCTAGAGCGGGAGCCTACAATGAGCAGTTCTTC. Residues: CSARAGAYNEQFF.

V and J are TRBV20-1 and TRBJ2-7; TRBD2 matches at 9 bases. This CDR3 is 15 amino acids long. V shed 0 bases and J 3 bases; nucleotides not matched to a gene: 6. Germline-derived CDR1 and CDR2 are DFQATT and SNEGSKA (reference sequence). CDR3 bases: TGCAGTGCTAGAGATTTTAGCGGGAGTGTCTACGAGCAGTACTTC. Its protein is CSARDFSGSVYEQYF.

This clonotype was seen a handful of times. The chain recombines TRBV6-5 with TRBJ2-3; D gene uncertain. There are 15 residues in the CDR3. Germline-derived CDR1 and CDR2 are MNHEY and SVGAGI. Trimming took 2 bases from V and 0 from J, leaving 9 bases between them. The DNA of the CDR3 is TGTGCCAGCAGTTACGAGACACCTAGCACAGATACGCAGTATTTT. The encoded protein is CASSYETPSTDTQYF.

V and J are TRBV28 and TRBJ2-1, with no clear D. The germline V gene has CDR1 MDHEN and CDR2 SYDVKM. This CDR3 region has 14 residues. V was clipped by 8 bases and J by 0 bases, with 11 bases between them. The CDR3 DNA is TGTGCCAGCGGCGCCCCCCTCTCCTACAATGAGCAGTTCTTC. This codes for CASGAPLSYNEQFF. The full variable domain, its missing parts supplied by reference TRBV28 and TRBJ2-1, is DVKVTQSSRYLVKRTGEKVFLECVQDMDHENMFWYRQDPGLGLRLIYFSYDVKMKEKGDIPEGYSVSREKKERFSLILESASTNQTSMYLCASGAPLSYNEQFFGPGTRLTVL.

CDR3 nucleotides: TGCAGTGCTAGAGATTCGCAGGCCGCCTACGAGCAGTACGTC. Its protein product is CSARDSQAAYEQYV. The chain joins TRBV20-1 to TRBJ2-7; no definite D call. The CDR3 sequence is 14 residues long. Trimming took off 0 bases at V and 2 bases at J, with 11 bases between the two ends. Germline lookup yields CDR1 DFQATT and CDR2 SNEGSKA (reference sequence).

The CDR3 sequence is CASSLGTSGTPSNTGELFF. The CDR3 DNA reads TGTGCCAGCAGTTTAGGGACTAGCGGGACCCCCTCGAACACCGGGGAGCTGTTTTTT. V usage is TRBV12-3 or TRBV12-4 and J usage is TRBJ2-2; 12 bases are a match to TRBD2. The CDR3 is made up of 19 amino acids. V shed 1 base and J 0 bases; nucleotides not matched to a gene: 6.

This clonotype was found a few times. In nucleotides, the CDR3 is TGCAGTGGCATAGACGACACAGATACGCAGTATTTT. It is translated as CSGIDDTDTQYF. This sequence joins TRBV20-1 and TRBJ2-3; D gene uncertain. Trimming shortened V by 7 bases and J by 2 bases, and 10 bases separated the two germline ends. In germline, CDR1 is DFQATT, CDR2 SNEGSKA (reference sequence). The CDR3 loop spans 12 amino acids.

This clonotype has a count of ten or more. CDR3 in DNA: TGCGCCAGCAGCCAAGCGAGTTGGAGGGCACGATCAGATACGCAGTATTTT. Residues: CASSQASWRARSDTQYF. The chain carries TRBV4-1 and TRBJ2-3, with a weak D call TRBD2 (6 bases). Trimming removed 1 base from V and 4 bases from J, with 18 bases in between. This CDR3 comprises 17 residues. Germline loops: CDR1 MGHRA, CDR2 YSYEKL.

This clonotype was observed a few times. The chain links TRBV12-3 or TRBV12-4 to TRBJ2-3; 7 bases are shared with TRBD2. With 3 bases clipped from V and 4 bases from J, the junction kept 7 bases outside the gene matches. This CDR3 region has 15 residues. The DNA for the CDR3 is TGTGCCAGCAGTTTGGGCGGGGGTAACGCAGATACGCAGTATTTT. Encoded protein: CASSLGGGNADTQYF.

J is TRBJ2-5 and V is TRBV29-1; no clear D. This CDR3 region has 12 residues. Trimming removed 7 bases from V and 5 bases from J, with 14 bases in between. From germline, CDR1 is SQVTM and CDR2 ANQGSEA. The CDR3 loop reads CSATGKRETQYF. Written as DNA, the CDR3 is TGCAGCGCCACGGGCAAACGGGAGACCCAGTACTTC.

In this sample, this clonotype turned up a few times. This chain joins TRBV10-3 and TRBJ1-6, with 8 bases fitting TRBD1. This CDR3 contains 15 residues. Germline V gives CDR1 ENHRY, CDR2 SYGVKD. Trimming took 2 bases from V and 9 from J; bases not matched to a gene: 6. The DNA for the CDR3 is TGTGCCATCAGTGAGAACACAGGGGGTCCTTCACCCCTCCACTTT. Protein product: CAISENTGGPSPLHF.

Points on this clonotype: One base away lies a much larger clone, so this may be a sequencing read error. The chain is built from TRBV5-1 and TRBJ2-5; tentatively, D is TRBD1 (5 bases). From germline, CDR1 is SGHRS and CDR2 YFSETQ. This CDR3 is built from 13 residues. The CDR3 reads CASRTGLTETQHF. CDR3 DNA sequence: TGCGCCAGCAGGACCGGTTTGACAGAGACCCAGCACTTC.

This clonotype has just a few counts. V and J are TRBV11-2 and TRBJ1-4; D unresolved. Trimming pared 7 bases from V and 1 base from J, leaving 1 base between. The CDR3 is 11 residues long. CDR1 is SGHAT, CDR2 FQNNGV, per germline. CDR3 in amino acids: CASKTNEKLFF. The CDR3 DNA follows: TGTGCCAGCAAAACTAATGAAAAACTGTTTTTT.

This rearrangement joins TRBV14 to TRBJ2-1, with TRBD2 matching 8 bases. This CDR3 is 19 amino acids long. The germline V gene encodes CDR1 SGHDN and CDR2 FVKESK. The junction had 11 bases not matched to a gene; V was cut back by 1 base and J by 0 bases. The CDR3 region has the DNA TGTGCCAGCAGCCAAGTTGCGGGAGGAGCCGCTAGCTCCTACAATGAGCAGTTCTTC. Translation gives CASSQVAGGAASSYNEQFF.